A selection of T cell receptor beta chains follows, all from one sample in a study of blood T cell repertoires in COVID-19. Here immunoSEQ multiplex PCR was the method, and the copy in TCRdb shows in-frame clones only, minus some. The repertoire has 270,000 or so clones, around 89% of them found once; the top ten carry about 4.6%. Sequences were obtained from peripheral blood. The origin of the receptors is a man aged 35 to 55 with acute or convalescent COVID-19. Each CDR3 is given with its conserved first and last residue. Fields, in order: J gene, V gene, D gene, clone size, CDR3 DNA, CDR3 protein. The D gene is left open where the match is weak. The size field is filled for only some rows; it gives once, few, many or a size class.

J: TRBJ2-1
V: TRBV7-9
D: TRBD1
size: -
DNA: TGTGCCAGCACCGAACGACAGACAGGGGGCAACAATGAGCAGTTCTTC
CDR3: CASTERQTGGNNEQFF

J: TRBJ1-4
V: TRBV27
D: TRBD1
size: -
DNA: TGTGCCAGCAGTGCAAGACAGGGCTTGGCTAATGAAAAACTGCTTTTT
CDR3: CASSARQGLANEKLLF

J: TRBJ2-3
V: TRBV24-1
D: TRBD1
size: few
DNA: TGTGCCACCAGTGATACCAGGGGGCAAGATACGCAGTATTTT
CDR3: CATSDTRGQDTQYF

J: TRBJ1-1
V: TRBV5-1
D: -
size: -
DNA: TGCGCCAGCAGACCTTTGACAGCCGGTAGGACTGAAGCTTTCTTT
CDR3: CASRPLTAGRTEAFF

J: TRBJ1-2
V: TRBV20-1
D: -
size: -
DNA: TGCAGTGCGGAGGGGCGCGAGGGCTACACCTTC
CDR3: CSAEGREGYTF

J: TRBJ1-3
V: TRBV9
D: -
size: -
DNA: TGTGCCAGCAGCGTAGATCCCCACACTAAAAGCTCTGGAAACACCATATATTTT
CDR3: CASSVDPHTKSSGNTIYF

J: TRBJ1-3
V: TRBV5-1
D: -
size: few
DNA: TGCGCCAGCAGCTTCCTAGACAGGAGCTCTGGAAACACCATATATTTT
CDR3: CASSFLDRSSGNTIYF

J: TRBJ2-3
V: TRBV24-1
D: -
size: -
DNA: TGTGCCACCAGTGATTTAGGTCAGGGCTTAGTTGCGCAGTATTTT
CDR3: CATSDLGQGLVAQYF

J: TRBJ2-1
V: TRBV28
D: -
size: -
DNA: TGTGCCAGCAGTCCCCCCAGTAGGGGGCAGTTCTTC
CDR3: CASSPPSRGQFF

J: TRBJ2-5
V: TRBV2
D: -
size: -
DNA: TGTGCCAGCACCTCGACAACCCGGGAGACCCAGTACTTC
CDR3: CASTSTTRETQYF

J: TRBJ1-2
V: TRBV5-4
D: TRBD1
size: once
DNA: TGTGCCAGCAGCTTGGACAGGGGGCGGGTCTATGGCTACACCTTC
CDR3: CASSLDRGRVYGYTF

J: TRBJ2-1
V: TRBV5-1
D: -
size: -
DNA: TGCGCCAGCAGCGACCGACAGCTAGAGAAGCAGTTCTTC
CDR3: CASSDRQLEKQFF

J: TRBJ2-7
V: TRBV10-1
D: -
size: -
DNA: TGCGCCAGCAGTGATTCTAGAGGAACTAGCTCCTACGAGCAGTACTTC
CDR3: CASSDSRGTSSYEQYF